The 31 T cell receptor beta chains given below trace back to one sample, sequenced in a study of PD-1 blockade in classical Hodgkin lymphoma. Brentuximab vedotin exposure varied, and every patient relapsed after autologous stem cell transplantation. Data came from immunoSEQ multiplex PCR; TCRdb stores just in-frame clones and leaves some out. The table shows more than 70,000 clones, with around 90% occurring only once. This material consisted of peripheral blood mononuclear cells (PBMCs), taken before the second cycle of nivolumab. Receptor source: a human donor with classical Hodgkin lymphoma.

The V and J genes are TRBV6-5 and TRBJ1-1, with 8 bases aligning to TRBD1. This CDR3 has 16 residues. CDR1 is MNHEY, CDR2 SVGAGI, per germline. The V and J ends lost 2 bases and 5 bases, in that order; junction bases with no gene match: 10. The CDR3 DNA reads as TGTGCCAGCAGTTACAGAGACAGGGGCCTGCGTACTGAAGCTTTCTTT. Its translation: CASSYRDRGLRTEAFF.

The rearrangement joins TRBV10-1 to TRBJ2-5, with a possible D match to TRBD2 (6 bases). The J call may be faulty, since TRBJ2-7 better matches the DNA end. The germline gives CDR1 WNHNN, CDR2 SYGVQD (reference sequence). CDR3 length: 13 amino acids. The CDR3 sequence: CASRRDFNDEQYF. CDR3 coding DNA: TGCGCCAGCAGAAGGGACTTCAACGACGAGCAGTACTTC.

The rearrangement links TRBV28 to TRBJ1-5, with TRBD1 identical over 10 bases. Germline CDR1 MDHEN, CDR2 SYDVKM. The ends lost 6 bases at V and 11 bases at J; junction bases unmatched: 13. The CDR3 is made up of 15 amino acids. The CDR3 region has the DNA TGTGCCAGCAGGGCACGGACAGGGGGTAGTAGGTCCCAGCATTTT. As protein: CASRARTGGSRSQHF.

J is TRBJ1-5 and V is TRBV19; D is uncertain. V was pared by 4 bases and J by 0 bases, with 13 bases between. CDR3 length: 16 amino acids. Germline CDR1 and CDR2: LNHDA and SQIVND (reference sequence). The chain's CDR3 is CASSNPPPYSNQPQHF. The CDR3 DNA reads as TGTGCCAGTAGTAACCCACCGCCTTATAGCAATCAGCCCCAGCATTTT.

The CDR3 DNA reads as TGTGCCATCAGCGGAGGGGGGTCTCAGCCCCAGCATTTT. Translating gives CAISGGGSQPQHF. The rearrangement uses TRBV10-3 and TRBJ1-5, with D tentatively TRBD1 (6 bases). The CDR3 covers 13 residues. V was pared by 6 bases and J by 6 bases, with 12 bases between. Per the germline V gene, CDR1 is ENHRY and CDR2 is SYGVKD.

The chain joins TRBV28 to TRBJ1-1; tentatively, D is TRBD1 (6 bases). V was cut by 7 bases and J by 9 bases, with 12 bases left in between. The V gene's germline CDR1 is MDHEN and CDR2 SYDVKM. The CDR3 has 11 amino acids. CDR3 region: CASMQDSQAFF. The DNA of the CDR3 is TGTGCCAGCATGCAGGACAGCCAAGCTTTCTTT.

The chain combines TRBV6-6 with TRBJ1-1; tentative D call: TRBD1 (5 bases). V dropped 0 bases and J dropped 10 bases, with 12 bases sitting between them. CDR1 is MNHNY, CDR2 SVGAGI, per germline (reference sequence). The CDR3 runs to 13 residues. CDR3 nucleotide sequence: TGTGCCAGCAGTTACTCAGGATCCGGGGGAGCTTTCTTT. Translated, it gives CASSYSGSGGAFF.

As concerns this clone: One junction end disagrees with the germline gene, perhaps due to a read error. This rearrangement joins TRBV6-5 to TRBJ1-4, with TRBD1 matching over 7 bases. This CDR3 contains 13 residues. Germline CDR1 is MNHEY and CDR2 is SVGAGI. This CDR3 is CACRRGPNEKLFF. In DNA form, the CDR3 reads TGTGCCTGCAGGAGGGGGCCAAATGAAAAACTGTTTTTT.

The chain joins TRBV7-3 to TRBJ2-3, with 8 bases aligning to TRBD2. Germline lookup yields CDR1 SGHTA and CDR2 FQGTGA. This CDR3 region has 15 residues. J gave up 4 bases and V 5 bases, and 8 bases lay outside the gene matches. The CDR3 is CASSPLRGGADTQYF. CDR3 sequence (DNA): TGTGCCAGCAGCCCCCTCCGGGGGGGAGCAGATACGCAGTATTTT.

The chain recombines TRBV28 with TRBJ2-7, with 11 bases fitting TRBD1. The ends lost 5 bases at V and 3 bases at J; junction bases unmatched: 12. This CDR3 is built from 17 residues. Per germline, CDR1 MDHEN and CDR2 SYDVKM. The CDR3: CASSTTPGQGEGYEQYF. The CDR3 DNA is TGTGCCAGCAGTACCACTCCGGGACAGGGGGAAGGCTACGAGCAGTACTTC.

The chain has TRBV5-1 and TRBJ2-3; the match to TRBD2 covers 9 bases. Unmatched junction bases numbered 21, after V lost 4 bases and J lost 6 bases. This CDR3 spans 19 amino acids. The germline CDR1 and CDR2 sequences are SGHRS and YFSETQ. The CDR3 DNA reads TGCGCCAGCAGCCACGGGATAATAGCGGGAGCGACCCCTTCGGATACGCAGTATTTT. It codes for CASSHGIIAGATPSDTQYF. Full variable domain (rest looked up from reference TRBV5-1 and TRBJ2-3): KAGVTQTPRYLIKTRGQQVTLSCSPISGHRSVSWYQQTPGQGLQFLFEYFSETQRNKGNFPGRFSGRQFSNSRSEMNVSTLELGDSALYLCASSHGIIAGATPSDTQYFGPGTRLTVL.

The rearrangement links TRBV28 to TRBJ1-4; TRBD1 might be the D (6 bases). There are 14 residues in the CDR3. Germline V gene data show CDR1 as MDHEN and CDR2 as SYDVKM. V was pared by 1 base and J by 9 bases, with 12 bases between. CDR3: CASSLLGGAKKLFF. In DNA form, the CDR3 reads TGTGCCAGCAGTTTATTGGGGGGCGCTAAAAAACTGTTTTTT.

The chain is built from TRBV28 and TRBJ1-1; a possible D gene is TRBD1 (5 bases). The CDR3 is 13 residues long. Trimming took 2 bases from V and 7 from J, leaving 11 bases between them. Germline values: CDR1 MDHEN, CDR2 SYDVKM. CDR3 nucleotide sequence: TGTGCCAGCAGTTTAACTGGGACGAATGAAGCTTTCTTT. Protein: CASSLTGTNEAFF.

The rearrangement links TRBV27 to TRBJ2-1, with 9 bases identical to TRBD2. The CDR3 extends over 15 amino acids. V lost 6 bases, J lost 7 bases, and 10 bases stayed unmatched. Germline V gene sequence: CDR1 MNHEY, CDR2 SMNVEV (reference sequence). The CDR3 is CASSLLAGSWNEQFF. In DNA, the CDR3 is TGTGCCAGCAGCCTTCTAGCGGGATCCTGGAATGAGCAGTTCTTC.

The table lists this clone with a count of one. V usage is TRBV6-1 and J usage is TRBJ1-1; D gene uncertain. In germline, CDR1 is MNHNS, CDR2 SASEGT. With 3 bases removed from V and 1 base from J, the gap between germline ends came to 6 bases. CDR3 length: 13 amino acids. The DNA of the CDR3 is TGTGCCAGCAGTGATTTCCCGAACACTGAAGCTTTCTTT. Translated, it gives CASSDFPNTEAFF.

The chain links TRBV14 to TRBJ2-1, with TRBD2 matching 11 bases. The germline V gene encodes CDR1 SGHDN and CDR2 FVKESK. CDR3 length: 20 amino acids. J was trimmed by 0 bases and V by 0 bases; bases with no gene match: 10. The CDR3 protein is CASSQDLSSSGRSSYNEQFF. CDR3 DNA: TGTGCCAGCAGCCAAGATCTGTCTTCTAGCGGGAGGAGCTCCTACAATGAGCAGTTCTTC.

The chain joins TRBV6-1 to TRBJ2-2; possibly TRBD2 for D (6 bases). Per germline, CDR1 MNHNS and CDR2 SASEGT. The CDR3 has 12 residues. The chain's CDR3 is CASLAHTGELFF. CDR3 nucleotide sequence: TGTGCTTCTCTAGCGCACACCGGGGAGCTGTTTTTT.

The V and J genes are TRBV7-2 and TRBJ1-2; 12 nucleotides match TRBD1. With V trimmed by 4 bases and J by 7 bases, 10 bases remained unmatched. The CDR3 contains 16 residues. Germline values: CDR1 SGHTA, CDR2 FQGNSA. The CDR3 nucleotides are TGTGCCAGCAGCTCGGGTGGGGGACAGGGGGCGCGTGGCTACACCTTC. This gives the protein CASSSGGGQGARGYTF.

The rearrangement uses TRBV27 and TRBJ2-4; 7 nucleotides agree with TRBD2. The CDR3 has 16 amino acids. The trim removed 6 bases at V and 1 base at J, leaving 9 bases unmatched. Germline CDR1 is MNHEY and CDR2 is SMNVEV (reference sequence). The CDR3 loop reads CASRKTAGLAKNIQYF. The CDR3 coding sequence is TGTGCCAGCAGGAAAACAGCGGGGTTGGCCAAAAACATTCAGTACTTC.

CDR3 protein: CASSHQFGGIQYF. The CDR3 nucleotides are TGTGCCAGCAGCCACCAATTTGGAGGCATTCAGTACTTC. This rearrangement joins TRBV11-3 to TRBJ2-4; maybe TRBD2 (5 bases). V was shortened by 5 bases and J by 9 bases, with 14 bases between the two germline ends. The CDR3 extends over 13 amino acids. The germline gives CDR1 SGHNT, CDR2 YENEEA.

The chain has TRBV2 and TRBJ2-1; 8 bases align to TRBD2. V trimming: 6 bases; J trimming: 10 bases; junction bases outside the gene matches: 11. Germline assignment: CDR1 SNHLY and CDR2 FYNNEI. The CDR3 extends over 14 amino acids. The chain's CDR3 is CASRPQTIAGEQFF. CDR3 coding DNA: TGTGCCAGCAGACCCCAAACCATAGCGGGAGAGCAGTTCTTC.

V and J are TRBV6-1 and TRBJ2-5; 7 nucleotides align to TRBD2. The CDR3 extends over 15 amino acids. J was trimmed by 2 bases and V by 6 bases; bases with no gene match: 9. CDR1 is MNHNS and CDR2 is SASEGT in the germline V gene. The DNA for the CDR3 is TGTGCCAGCAGCCCGGGAGGCACTCTACAAGAGACCCAGTACTTC. It encodes CASSPGGTLQETQYF.

The chain carries TRBV7-9 and TRBJ1-1; unclear D gene. Looked up from germline, CDR1 is SEHNR and CDR2 is FQNEAQ (reference sequence). The CDR3 is made up of 11 amino acids. Trimming removed 4 bases at V and 4 bases at J, with 4 bases between. DNA of the CDR3: TGTGCCAGCAGCTACGCCACTGAAGCTTTCTTT. Its translation is CASSYATEAFF.

This chain links TRBV28 with TRBJ2-7, with 7 positions matching TRBD2. Germline CDR1 is MDHEN and CDR2 is SYDVKM. The CDR3 runs to 16 residues. Trimming at V came to 4 bases and at J to 3 bases, leaving 12 bases not matched to a gene. The CDR3 DNA is TGTGCCAGCAGTTCCCCAAGGGAGGGCGGCCTCTACGAGCAGTACTTC. Translation gives CASSSPREGGLYEQYF.

J is TRBJ2-2 and V is TRBV11-2; no clear D. Germline V gene data show CDR1 as SGHAT and CDR2 as FQNNGV. The CDR3 is made up of 15 amino acids. V was trimmed by 6 bases and J by 0 bases, leaving 11 bases between them. The CDR3 DNA reads as TGTGCCAGCAGAATCGCCACAGCGAACACCGGGGAGCTGTTTTTT. It specifies CASRIATANTGELFF.

The J gene is TRBJ2-1, the V gene TRBV2, with 9 nucleotides matching TRBD2. Germline assignment: CDR1 SNHLY and CDR2 FYNNEI. Trimming at V came to 4 bases and at J to 6 bases, leaving 10 bases not matched to a gene. The CDR3 runs 16 residues. The CDR3 DNA sequence: TGTGCCAGCAGTGTGGGGGGACTAGCTGGGTTCAATGAGCAGTTCTTC. Amino acid sequence: CASSVGGLAGFNEQFF.

V is TRBV2 and J is TRBJ2-6, with 8 nucleotides matching TRBD2. Germline loops: CDR1 SNHLY, CDR2 FYNNEI. J was trimmed by 0 bases and V by 8 bases; bases with no gene match: 3. CDR3 size: 15 residues. This CDR3 reads CASSGGSSGANVLTF. CDR3 in DNA: TGTGCCAGCTCGGGGGGGAGCTCTGGGGCCAACGTCCTGACTTTC.

This rearrangement joins TRBV5-6 to TRBJ1-5, with 10 bases lining up with TRBD1. With 3 bases clipped from V and 5 bases from J, the junction kept 2 bases outside the gene matches. CDR1 and CDR2 from the germline V gene are SGHDT and YYEEEE. The CDR3 contains 14 residues. The CDR3 reads CASSWGTGDQPQHF. CDR3 DNA sequence: TGTGCCAGCAGCTGGGGGACAGGGGATCAGCCCCAGCATTTT.

The V gene is TRBV28, the J gene TRBJ1-4, with a possible D match to TRBD1 (6 bases). The germline gives CDR1 MDHEN, CDR2 SYDVKM. V lost 4 bases and J lost 0, with 6 bases in between. The CDR3 consists of 14 residues. In DNA form, the CDR3 reads TGTGCCAGCAGTTGGACAGCAACTAATGAAAAACTGTTTTTT. It specifies CASSWTATNEKLFF.

The rearrangement uses TRBV7-6 and TRBJ1-1; D is unresolved. CDR1 SGHVS and CDR2 FNYEAQ come from the germline V gene. Trimming took 6 bases from V and 3 from J, leaving 11 bases between them. The CDR3 is 13 amino acids. The CDR3 DNA is TGTGCCAGCAGAGAAAAACAACACACTGAAGCTTTCTTT. Translating gives CASREKQHTEAFF. Full variable domain (rest looked up from reference TRBV7-6 and TRBJ1-1): GAGVSQSPRYKVTKRGQDVALRCDPISGHVSLYWYRQALGQGPEFLTYFNYEAQQDKSGLPNDRFSAERPEGSISTLTIQRTEQRDSAMYRCASREKQHTEAFFGQGTRLTVV.

The chain recombines TRBV15 with TRBJ2-5, with 8 nucleotides matching TRBD1. The CDR3 has 18 amino acids. CDR1 is LNHNV and CDR2 is YYDKDF in the germline V gene (reference sequence). V shed 6 bases, J shed 4 bases, and the junction held 19 bases outside the gene matches. The CDR3 loop is CATREGIGTGEVRETQYF. The CDR3 nucleotides are TGTGCCACCAGAGAGGGTATCGGGACAGGAGAGGTTCGAGAGACCCAGTACTTC.